The clone carrying this T cell receptor (beta chain) was seen many times. The antigen is undetermined. Germline values: CDR1 SGHDN, CDR2 FVKESK. Trimming shortened V by 4 bases and J by 3 bases, and 9 bases separated the two germline ends. The CDR3 contains 13 residues. The sample comes from a study of early T cells in non-severe SARS-CoV-2 infection. The wider study: Sequencing of unsorted whole blood was done on bulk RNA, leaving chains unpaired.

Notes on the study in general: Comparison of clonotypes with VDJdb favored anti-spike CD8 responses while missing private and CD4 specificities.

Attached unique molecular identifiers marked individual cDNA molecules. TCRdb redid the calling of the 5' RACE reads with MiXCR, one entry per CDR3 protein. The sample consists of some 64,000 distinct CDR3 sequences, about 9% of them appearing once. This sample comprised whole blood, obtained at baseline. The chain joins TRBV14 to TRBJ1-2; the D is unclear. This clonotype was obtained from an adult who was a healthcare worker with PCR-confirmed SARS-CoV-2 infection or an uninfected control (not recorded which). In DNA form, the CDR3 reads TGTGCCAGCAGCCCTGAACTTTACTATGGCTACACCTTC. Amino acid sequence: CASSPELYYGYTF.